This T cell receptor (beta chain) was captured by sequencing in a study of cytomegalovirus exposure and HLA in healthy donors. Study as a whole: Early released data had tens of millions of unique TCRs, all coming from HLA-typed donors.

The PCR made use of 60 Vbeta and 13 Jbeta primers. This table comes from immunoSEQ multiplex PCR, and its TCRdb copy is limited to in-frame clones, with some not included. The sample has more than 200,000 clones, 75% to 80% seen once. Regarding the study as a whole: Later on, analysis showed that most CMV-associated TCR beta chains appeared to be HLA-restricted. A previous analysis found most TCR beta V segments productive roughly 90% or roughly 30% of the time. There were 164 TCR beta chains listed as cytomegalovirus-associated.

The CDR3 is made up of 15 amino acids. Germline V gene data show CDR1 as SGHTA and CDR2 as FQGNSA. Trimming removed 1 base from V and 6 bases from J; junction bases left unmatched: 7. About this clone itself: The target antigen is unknown.

Sequencing used PBMCs. This receptor was obtained from a male donor in good health and CMV-seronegative. The rearrangement uses TRBV7-2 and TRBJ2-3; 7 bases match TRBD1. CDR3 sequence: CASSLDRGAWDTQYF. The CDR3 nucleotides are TGTGCCAGCAGCTTAGACAGGGGCGCATGGGATACGCAGTATTTT.